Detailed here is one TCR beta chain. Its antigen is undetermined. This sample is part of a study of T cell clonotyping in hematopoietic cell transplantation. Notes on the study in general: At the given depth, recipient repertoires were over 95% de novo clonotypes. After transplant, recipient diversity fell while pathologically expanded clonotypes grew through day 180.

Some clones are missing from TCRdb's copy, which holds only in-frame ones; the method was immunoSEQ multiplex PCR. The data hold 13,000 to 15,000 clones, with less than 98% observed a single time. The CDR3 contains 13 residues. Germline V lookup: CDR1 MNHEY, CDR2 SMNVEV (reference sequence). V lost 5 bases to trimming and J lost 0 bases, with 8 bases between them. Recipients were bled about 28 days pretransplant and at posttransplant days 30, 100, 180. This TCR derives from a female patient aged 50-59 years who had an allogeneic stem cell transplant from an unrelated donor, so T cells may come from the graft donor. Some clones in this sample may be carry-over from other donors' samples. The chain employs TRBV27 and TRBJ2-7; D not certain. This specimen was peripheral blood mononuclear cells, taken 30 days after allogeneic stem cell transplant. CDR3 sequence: CASSEISSYEQYF. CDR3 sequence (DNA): TGTGCCAGCAGTGAGATAAGCTCCTACGAGCAGTACTTC.